This TCR beta chain is drawn from a study of T-cell reconstitution after alpha-beta-depleted transplantation in children. This clonotype was counted at least ten times. Germline values: CDR1 MGHDK, CDR2 SYGVNS. The CDR3 has 13 amino acids. Trimming shortened V by 5 bases and J by 9 bases, and 11 bases separated the two germline ends. During its preparation, the TCRbeta library received unique molecular identifiers. TCRdb passed the PCR reads through MiXCR, listing each CDR3 protein once. The repertoire consists of hundreds of thousands of distinct CDR3 sequences, with roughly 17% occurring once and the leading ten covering 0.9% to 1.2%.

The input for sequencing was PBMCs from the stem cell graft donor, taken from the stem cell graft. The chain recombines TRBV25-1 with TRBJ1-6; no clear D. The origin of this receptor is a human donor who donated a stem cell graft to a child with acute myeloid leukemia. The CDR3 is CASSRGGSSPLHF. CDR3 nucleotide sequence: TGTGCCAGCAGTCGGGGTGGGAGTTCACCCCTCCACTTT.